This T cell receptor (beta chain) was documented in a study of cytomegalovirus exposure and HLA in healthy donors (dated by TCRdb to the late 2010s). In the study overall: The 666 repertoires of the first cohort and the roughly 110 validation repertoires were produced on the same platform, according to a later analysis. In addition to the first cohort of approximately 670 subjects, a separate validation cohort of approximately 110 different subjects was used. To predict cytomegalovirus infection status, the study brought together high-throughput TCR immunosequencing, statistical association of individual TCRs with disease status, and machine learning. The study was designed to test whether signatures of past pathogen exposure could be identified by cataloging public T cell receptors. Summary of the overall study and its limitations: A total of 164 TCR beta chains were listed by the study as associated with cytomegalovirus. A later analysis found that TCRs clustered in the first cohort also tended to co-occur in the 95 to 150 validation repertoires, with more than 90% of cluster scores above 0. According to the authors, the approach could potentially be generalized to other disease states and immunological phenotypes. A later analysis lacked HLA typing for the validation cohort, so it scored co-occurrence in that cohort across all 110 or so repertoires. Cytomegalovirus status was reported to be diagnosed by the classifier with high specificity and sensitivity in both the original and validation cohorts. Most TCR sequences were seen in very few donors, while some public TCRs were found in many individuals. Three of the identified cytomegalovirus-associated TCR beta chains were confirmed in vitro to be specific for cytomegalovirus antigens.

Concerning this clone itself: Its antigen is not yet known. No much larger clone is present one base from it, and per-base qualities are unavailable.

The donors were included in the validation cohort of some 110 subjects, a group kept apart from the approximately 700-subject first cohort. The protocol used for the library was the immunoSEQ multiplex PCR assay. The original pipeline was this. A statistical classification framework was built to diagnose cytomegalovirus status from the catalog of TCR beta chain sequences. TCRdb obtained this table from immuneACCESS and retained in-frame rearrangements with V and J assigned. These tables miss some clones; where compared with another copy, unresolved V genes account for less than half of the shortfall, and the remainder is unexplained. V and J calls and clone size are copied from that table; D and trimming were computed from the DNA. The sample table shows about 150,000 clones, and less than 90% are seen once. About 22% of the sample lies in the top ten. Measured from the cysteine to the phenylalanine, the CDR3 is 15 residues long. The entry retains the CDR3 DNA only, 45 bases that are in frame from base 1. V gives up 7 bases and J gives up 2 bases, and the segment between their germline ends measures 15 bases. The germline V gene sets CDR1 to MNHNS and CDR2 to SASEGT.

Sequencing input: PBMCs. The rearrangement joined TRBV6-1 to TRBJ1-5, with TRBD1 tentatively as D gene (5 bases match). The TCR originated in a man aged 18 to 29 in good health and CMV-seropositive. The CDR3 region has the sequence CASTSDGGGNQPQHF. The sequenced DNA: TGTGCCAGCACCTCGGACGGGGGGGGCAATCAGCCCCAGCATTTT.